This is a list of T cell receptor beta chains from one sample in a study of shared clonotypes between healthy human individuals. The protocol was immunoSEQ multiplex PCR, while the TCRdb copy is restricted to in-frame clones and leaves out a portion. The table shows about 490,000 clones, with around four fifths occurring only once. The sequenced material came from PBMCs. These receptors originate from a middle-aged woman in good health. Some clones in this sample may be carry-over from other donors' samples. Each CDR3 is given with its conserved first and last residue. D genes are given only for firm matches. Size values are once, few and many counts, or a class for expanded clones, and some rows have none.

d_gene,j_gene,v_gene,abundance,CDR3nt,CDR3aa
TRBD1,TRBJ2-1,TRBV18,.,TGTGCCAGCTCAATTAGGACAGGGGATTACTACAATGAGCAGTTCTTC,CASSIRTGDYYNEQFF
TRBD1,TRBJ1-2,TRBV4-1,few,TGCGCCAGCAGCTCCTCCACAGGGGACTATGGCTACACCTTC,CASSSSTGDYGYTF
TRBD2,TRBJ2-2,TRBV15,.,TGTGCCACCAGCAGAGGACTAGCGGGAGAATCGAACACCGGGGAGCTGTTTTTT,CATSRGLAGESNTGELFF
.,TRBJ1-5,TRBV6-1,once,TGTGCCAGCAGTCCCCAGAACAATCAGCCCCAGCATTTT,CASSPQNNQPQHF
.,TRBJ1-5,TRBV2,.,TGTGCCAGCCCTCACCCCCGCAGGCGCCCCAATCAGCCCCAGCATTTT,CASPHPRRRPNQPQHF
.,TRBJ2-5,TRBV7-2,.,TGTGCCAGCAGCCCTAGTTCCCAGCGCCCACAAGAGACCCAGTACTTC,CASSPSSQRPQETQYF
TRBD2,TRBJ2-2,TRBV19,.,TGTGCCAGTAGGGATCCGACTAGCGGGAGAAGGAGCGGGGAGCTGTTTTTT,CASRDPTSGRRSGELFF
TRBD1,TRBJ1-1,TRBV4-2,.,TGTGCCAGCAGCGATGGACAGGGGAACACTGAAGCTTTCTTT,CASSDGQGNTEAFF
TRBD1,TRBJ2-7,TRBV19,.,TGTGCCAGTAGTATCCCCCGGGCCAGGGGGCACGAGCAGTACTTC,CASSIPRARGHEQYF
TRBD2,TRBJ2-1,TRBV7-2,once,TGTGCCAGCAGCCCCACGGGGGGGGTCCATGAGCAGTTCTTC,CASSPTGGVHEQFF
.,TRBJ1-1,TRBV9,.,TGTGCCAGCAGCGCTTCCCGGGGAAGCACTGAAGCTTTCTTT,CASSASRGSTEAFF
TRBD1,TRBJ2-3,TRBV18,.,TGTGCCAGCTCACCAGCAGGGGGCGAAGTAGATACGCAGTATTTT,CASSPAGGEVDTQYF
TRBD1,TRBJ1-4,TRBV2,.,TGTGCCAGCAGTGTTCAGGGGGCAGCAACTAATGAAAAACTGTTTTTT,CASSVQGAATNEKLFF
.,TRBJ2-4,TRBV29-1,.,TGCAGCGGGGGGGATAAATCGAGGTACATTCAGTACTTC,CSGGDKSRYIQYF
TRBD1,TRBJ2-2,TRBV28,.,TGTGCCAGCGACAGGGCGAACACCGGGGAGCTGTTTTTT,CASDRANTGELFF
TRBD2,TRBJ2-1,TRBV4-3,many,TGCGCCAGCAGTTCTAGCGGGAGGGCCGGCTACAATGAGCAGTTCTTC,CASSSSGRAGYNEQFF
.,TRBJ2-2,TRBV11-1,.,TGTGCCAGCAGCATTCGGGGAGTGGGCACCGGGGAGCTGTTTTTT,CASSIRGVGTGELFF
TRBD2,TRBJ2-1,TRBV11-2,.,TGTGCCAGCAGCTCACTAGCGGGAGGGGGTGAGCAGTTCTTC,CASSSLAGGGEQFF
.,TRBJ2-1,TRBV15,.,TGTGCCACCAGCAGAGTCGTTGCGGGGAATGAGCAGTTCTTC,CATSRVVAGNEQFF